The rows below give T cell receptor beta chains drawn from one sample of a study of CD8 T cells in ankylosing spondylitis. Via MiXCR, TCRdb re-called the 5' RACE reads, giving one row per CDR3 protein. The sample comprises 470,000 or so distinct CDR3 sequences, 25% to 30% of which are singletons, and under 0.9% rests with the top ten. The specimen sequenced was blood, either unsorted or a sorted T cell fraction (not recorded which). These receptors were collected from a male donor with ankylosing spondylitis. CDR3s include the opening cysteine and the closing phenylalanine or tryptophan. Fields, in order: J gene, D gene, V gene, clone size, CDR3 protein, CDR3 DNA. D genes are given only for firm matches. Size is stated for part of the rows, as once, few or many counts, or as a class when the clone is expanded.

TRBJ2-1 TRBD2 TRBV20-1 . CSARDTSGRAYNEQFF TGCAGTGCTAGAGATACTAGCGGGAGGGCTTACAATGAGCAGTTCTTC
TRBJ1-1 TRBD1 TRBV5-1 few CASSLNRDSTEAFF TGCGCCAGCAGCTTGAACAGGGACAGCACTGAAGCTTTCTTT
TRBJ1-3 . TRBV2 . CASSFGTSGNTIYF TGTGCCAGCAGTTTCGGGACGTCTGGAAACACCATATATTTT
TRBJ1-1 . TRBV5-1 few CASSLGPLRGTEAFF TGCGCCAGCAGCTTGGGACCTTTGCGGGGCACTGAAGCTTTCTTT
TRBJ2-2 . TRBV20-1 . CSANRGGNTGELFF TGCAGTGCTAACAGGGGGGGAAACACCGGGGAGCTGTTTTTT
TRBJ2-2 TRBD2 TRBV20-1 . CSADGTSGNTGELFF TGCAGTGCTGATGGGACTAGCGGGAACACCGGGGAGCTGTTTTTT
TRBJ2-1 TRBD2 TRBV20-1 . CSARSSGRGGYNEQFF TGCAGTGCTAGGTCTAGCGGGAGGGGGGGATACAATGAGCAGTTCTTC
TRBJ2-3 . TRBV7-9 few CASKRGRTDTQYF TGTGCCAGCAAAAGGGGCCGAACAGATACGCAGTATTTT
TRBJ2-5 . TRBV10-3 . CAISGLGETQYF TGTGCCATCAGTGGGTTGGGAGAGACCCAGTACTTC
TRBJ1-2 TRBD1 TRBV5-1 . CASSRPGTGLKHYGYTF TGCGCCAGCAGCCGCCCCGGGACAGGACTTAAGCACTATGGCTACACCTTC
TRBJ1-3 TRBD1 TRBV10-3 few CAISEGTGTRGNTIYF TGTGCCATCAGTGAGGGGACAGGGACGAGAGGAAACACCATATATTTT
TRBJ2-3 . TRBV20-1 . CSARAGRNTDTQYF TGCAGTGCTAGAGCGGGCAGAAACACAGATACGCAGTATTTT
TRBJ2-1 TRBD2 TRBV20-1 few CSARGRLAIEQFF TGCAGTGCTAGAGGTAGACTAGCGATTGAGCAGTTCTTC
TRBJ2-2 . TRBV27 . CASSLLGLRSTGELFF TGTGCCAGCAGTTTACTGGGTTTGAGGTCCACCGGGGAGCTGTTTTTT
TRBJ2-5 . TRBV20-1 few CSAPRDSETQYF TGCAGTGCTCCCCGGGACTCCGAGACCCAGTACTTC
TRBJ2-1 . TRBV5-1 few CASSLREEQFF TGCGCCAGCAGCTTGAGAGAAGAGCAGTTCTTC
TRBJ2-1 TRBD2 TRBV7-9 few CASSPGLAPSSYNEQFF TGTGCCAGCAGCCCGGGACTAGCGCCCAGCTCCTACAATGAGCAGTTCTTC
TRBJ2-3 TRBD2 TRBV7-2 . CASSDRLAGGTTDTQYF TGTGCCAGCAGCGATCGACTAGCGGGAGGGACCACAGATACGCAGTATTTT
TRBJ1-1 . TRBV7-8 . CASSGGRIGVAFF TGTGCCAGCAGCGGGGGGAGGATCGGAGTAGCTTTCTTT
TRBJ2-1 . TRBV2 . CASIWGPEGEQFF TGTGCCAGCATTTGGGGTCCTGAGGGGGAGCAGTTCTTC
TRBJ1-3 . TRBV5-1 few CASSLEGLSGNTIYF TGCGCCAGCAGCTTAGAGGGGCTATCTGGAAACACCATATATTTT
TRBJ2-5 . TRBV5-1 . CASSLGEVEETQYF TGCGCCAGCAGCTTGGGAGAGGTGGAGGAGACCCAGTACTTC
TRBJ2-1 . TRBV12-3/TRBV12-4 many CASSLEAVSYNEQFF TGTGCCAGCAGTTTAGAAGCGGTCTCCTACAATGAGCAGTTCTTC
TRBJ2-3 TRBD1 TRBV11-2 many CASSSGTGDTDTQYF TGTGCCAGCAGCTCCGGGACAGGGGACACAGATACGCAGTATTTT
TRBJ2-2 . TRBV5-1 . CASSLGVAVTGELFF TGCGCCAGCAGCTTGGGGGTAGCGGTCACCGGGGAGCTGTTTTTT
TRBJ2-5 . TRBV20-1 . CSASGVGETQYF TGCAGTGCTAGTGGGGTAGGGGAGACCCAGTACTTC
TRBJ2-1 . TRBV3-1 . CASSQDANEQFF TGTGCCAGCAGCCAAGATGCGAATGAGCAGTTCTTC
TRBJ2-5 . TRBV11-2 few CASSFLGAGYETQYF TGTGCCAGCAGCTTCCTGGGCGCAGGGTACGAGACCCAGTACTTC
TRBJ1-5 . TRBV20-1 . CSAKRHGDQPQHF TGCAGTGCTAAGAGACACGGAGATCAGCCCCAGCATTTT
TRBJ1-2 TRBD1 TRBV4-1 . CASSLTPGTGGFFPYGYTF TGCGCCAGCAGCCTGACCCCCGGGACAGGGGGCTTTTTTCCCTATGGCTACACCTTC
TRBJ2-1 TRBD1 TRBV7-9 . CASSLGQGLTYNEQFF TGTGCCAGCAGCTTAGGACAGGGATTGACCTACAATGAGCAGTTCTTC
TRBJ2-5 TRBD2 TRBV4-2 . CASSQDSGPIPGTREETQYF TGTGCCAGCAGCCAAGATTCAGGGCCTATACCGGGGACTAGAGAGGAGACCCAGTACTTC
TRBJ2-1 . TRBV11-2 . CASRLRRDPYNEQFF TGTGCCAGCAGGCTTAGGAGGGATCCCTACAATGAGCAGTTCTTC
TRBJ1-1 . TRBV6-1 few CASSGDTRDRTEAFF TGTGCCAGCAGTGGGGACACAAGGGATCGGACTGAAGCTTTCTTT
TRBJ2-1 TRBD2 TRBV12-3/TRBV12-4 . CASTRGSGYNEQFF TGTGCCAGCACCCGGGGTAGCGGGTATAATGAGCAGTTCTTC
TRBJ1-5 TRBD1 TRBV3-1 . CASSLRSGTGGNQPQHF TGTGCCAGCAGCTTGAGGTCCGGGACAGGGGGCAATCAGCCCCAGCATTTT
TRBJ1-1 . TRBV18 few CASSPSPLMNTEAFF TGTGCCAGCTCACCAAGTCCGCTAATGAACACTGAAGCTTTCTTT
TRBJ2-1 . TRBV19 . CASSIEGAAYNEQFF TGTGCCAGTAGTATAGAGGGGGCCGCCTACAATGAGCAGTTCTTC
TRBJ1-2 . TRBV7-9 . CASSFEGGRGKNGYTF TGTGCCAGCAGCTTCGAGGGGGGGAGGGGTAAAAATGGCTACACCTTC
TRBJ2-2 TRBD2 TRBV20-1 few CSARGLLAGNTGELFF TGCAGTGCTAGAGGTTTACTAGCGGGGAACACCGGGGAGCTGTTTTTT
TRBJ2-1 . TRBV2 . CASSDRRGGNNEQFF TGTGCCAGCAGTGACCGCCGTGGGGGAAACAATGAGCAGTTCTTC
TRBJ2-7 TRBD1 TRBV7-2 . CASSVSGTGGHEQYF TGTGCCAGCAGCGTTTCCGGGACAGGGGGCCACGAGCAGTACTTC
TRBJ1-1 . TRBV3-1 few CASSLREGTEAFF TGTGCCAGCAGCCTACGGGAGGGCACTGAAGCTTTCTTT
TRBJ1-2 . TRBV14 few CASSPGTAYYGYTF TGTGCCAGCAGCCCGGGGACCGCCTACTATGGCTACACCTTC